Below are 26 T cell receptor beta chains sequenced from a single sample in a study of blood T cells in healthy people across ages. Next came a second PCR, run for 7 to 11 cycles, which used a sample-barcoded 5' primer along with a J-beta primer mix. TCRdb processed the 5' RACE reads anew with MiXCR; each CDR3 protein has one entry. The profile shows some 1.5 million distinct CDR3 sequences, under 55% of them singletons. The material sequenced was blood. Receptors originate from a woman aged 18-29 years in good health.

This sequence joins TRBV27 and TRBJ1-4; TRBD1 matches at 7 bases. From germline, CDR1 is MNHEY and CDR2 SMNVEV (reference sequence). The CDR3 runs 14 residues. J was trimmed by 6 bases and V by 2 bases; bases with no gene match: 3. Written as DNA, the CDR3 is TGTGCCAGCAGTTTACAGGGGGGGTATGAAAAACTGTTTTTT. This sequence encodes CASSLQGGYEKLFF. Complete variable domain (other parts from reference TRBV27 and TRBJ1-4): EAQVTQNPRYLITVTGKKLTVTCSQNMNHEYMSWYRQDPGLGLRQIYYSMNVEVTDKGDVPEGYKVSRKEKRNFPLILESPSPNQTSLYFCASSLQGGYEKLFFGSGTQLSVL.

Only a few counts were recorded for this clonotype. This chain connects TRBV29-1 to TRBJ2-7, with TRBD2 identical over 8 bases. J gave up 4 bases and V 7 bases, and 12 bases lay outside the gene matches. This CDR3 has 14 residues. CDR1 is SQVTM, CDR2 ANQGSEA, per germline. CDR3 in amino acids: CSAHTSGGNYEQYF. The CDR3 nucleotides are TGCAGCGCCCACACTAGCGGCGGGAATTACGAGCAGTACTTC.

This chain connects TRBV20-1 to TRBJ1-2; no definite D call. The CDR3 is made up of 11 amino acids. Trimming removed 0 bases at V and 5 bases at J, with 4 bases between. Looked up from germline, CDR1 is DFQATT and CDR2 is SNEGSKA (reference sequence). For the CDR3, the DNA is TGCAGTGCTAGAGATTGGTATGGCTACACCTTC. Encoded protein: CSARDWYGYTF.

The chain couples TRBV7-9 to TRBJ1-1; D unclear. The CDR3 spans 15 residues. The V gene's germline CDR1 is SEHNR and CDR2 FQNEAQ (reference sequence). V was trimmed by 1 base and J by 10 bases, leaving 19 bases between them. The CDR3 sequence: CASSLVVPGEKRAFF. CDR3 bases: TGTGCCAGCAGCTTAGTAGTTCCTGGGGAGAAAAGAGCTTTCTTT.

Notes on this clonotype: One junction end does not reproduce the germline sequence, and a read error may be involved. The CDR3 loop is CACSLPGQGGYGYTF. Here the CDR3 DNA reads TGTGCCTGCAGTTTACCGGGACAGGGTGGATATGGCTACACCTTC. This sequence joins TRBV28 and TRBJ1-2; 9 bases map to TRBD1. The germline gives CDR1 MDHEN, CDR2 SYDVKM. The CDR3 sequence is 15 residues long.

This clonotype was counted a few times. The chain links TRBV7-2 to TRBJ1-1; D is undetermined. The germline CDR1 and CDR2 sequences are SGHTA and FQGNSA. V lost 2 bases to trimming and J lost 4 bases, with 17 bases between them. This CDR3 has 16 residues. The CDR3 spells CASSLKRSAWGTEAFF. The CDR3 coding sequence is TGTGCCAGCAGCTTAAAAAGGAGCGCCTGGGGCACTGAAGCTTTCTTT.

The chain couples TRBV29-1 to TRBJ2-1, with TRBD1 as a possible D gene (6 bases). Germline values: CDR1 SQVTM, CDR2 ANQGSEA. Trimming took off 3 bases at V and 3 bases at J, with 6 bases between the two ends. The CDR3 totals 12 residues. The CDR3, as DNA: TGCAGCGTTGAGGGACACTACAATGAGCAGTTCTTC. Amino acids: CSVEGHYNEQFF.

The V gene is TRBV7-9, the J gene TRBJ2-5; 7 bases are shared with TRBD1. CDR1 is SEHNR and CDR2 is FQNEAQ in the germline V gene (reference sequence). V shed 4 bases, J shed 14 bases, and the junction held 16 bases outside the gene matches. The CDR3 length is 14 residues. CDR3 sequence: CASSSHYLPGTEYF. The CDR3 DNA follows: TGTGCCAGCAGCTCCCATTATTTGCCCGGGACAGAATACTTC.

The CDR3 DNA sequence: TGCGCCAGCAGCCAAGTCTCGAGGACTAGCGTATACAATGAGCAGTTCTTC. Translating gives CASSQVSRTSVYNEQFF. The chain carries TRBV4-3 and TRBJ2-1; 9 bases are shared with TRBD2. The CDR3 contains 17 residues. With V trimmed by 1 base and J by 4 bases, 8 bases remained unmatched. Germline CDR1 and CDR2: LGHNA and YSLEER.

The table lists this clonotype with a few counts. The chain couples TRBV6-2 or TRBV6-3 to TRBJ2-6, with 8 bases aligning to TRBD1. V was clipped by 6 bases and J by 0 bases; unmatched bases: 13. This CDR3 is 19 amino acids long. Germline V gives CDR1 MNHEY, CDR2 SVGEGT. In DNA, the CDR3 is TGTGCCAGCAGCCGACCGCACGGGACAGGCCTCTCTGGGGCCAACGTCCTGACTTTC. Protein product: CASSRPHGTGLSGANVLTF.

The chain combines TRBV27 with TRBJ1-1; possible D gene TRBD1, 6 bases. The CDR3 consists of 12 residues. The germline V gene has CDR1 MNHEY and CDR2 SMNVEV (reference sequence). The V and J ends lost 6 bases and 4 bases respectively, with 9 bases between them. The CDR3 DNA reads as TGTGCCAGCAGGGGGGCGGGCACTGAAGCTTTCTTT. This encodes CASRGAGTEAFF.

This sequence joins TRBV7-9 and TRBJ2-1; 9 positions agree with TRBD1. CDR3 length: 16 amino acids. The ends lost 5 bases at V and 7 bases at J; junction bases unmatched: 12. CDR1 and CDR2 (germline): SEHNR, FQNEAQ (reference sequence). CDR3 DNA sequence: TGTGCCAGCAGCCTACAGGGGGCCCCTAAGAGTAATGAGCAGTTCTTC. Protein: CASSLQGAPKSNEQFF.

The chain has TRBV14 and TRBJ1-1, with D tentatively TRBD1 (5 bases). Germline CDR1 and CDR2: SGHDN and FVKESK. The CDR3 extends over 13 amino acids. The V end was cut by 5 bases, the J end by 7 bases, with 14 bases between. The CDR3 bases are TGTGCCAGCAGCGCAAGGGCCAGGGATGAAGCTTTCTTT. This sequence encodes CASSARARDEAFF. The variable domain in full, completed from reference TRBV14 and TRBJ1-1, reads EAGVTQFPSHSVIEKGQTVTLRCDPISGHDNLYWYRRVMGKEIKFLLHFVKESKQDESGMPNNRFLAERTGGTYSTLKVQPAELEDSGVYFCASSARARDEAFFGQGTRLTVV.

This clonotype came up a few times. This sequence joins TRBV7-9 and TRBJ2-3; the D gene is possibly TRBD1 (6 bases). V lost 4 bases and J 4 bases, leaving 12 bases between the germline ends. The CDR3 consists of 14 residues. Germline CDR1 SEHNR, CDR2 FQNEAQ (reference sequence). The CDR3 is CASSSTGFPDTQYF. CDR3 sequence (DNA): TGTGCCAGCAGCTCCACAGGGTTCCCAGATACGCAGTATTTT.

The V and J genes are TRBV29-1 and TRBJ1-2; TRBD1 agrees at 7 bases. The CDR3 covers 12 residues. The germline gives CDR1 SQVTM, CDR2 ANQGSEA. V shed 7 bases, J shed 6 bases, and the junction held 8 bases outside the gene matches. The CDR3 loop reads CSDLTGYDGYTF. The CDR3 region has the DNA TGCAGCGACCTGACAGGGTATGATGGCTACACCTTC.

This chain uses TRBV6-1 with TRBJ2-7; D unclear. This CDR3 region has 14 residues. Trimming shortened V by 0 bases and J by 6 bases, and 12 bases separated the two germline ends. Germline V gives CDR1 MNHNS, CDR2 SASEGT. The CDR3 coding sequence is TGTGCCAGCAGTGAAGCGCTTGGGCAGGTCGAGCAGTACTTC. Its translation: CASSEALGQVEQYF.

This clonotype was seen only a few times. J is TRBJ2-3 and V is TRBV7-2, with D possibly being TRBD1 or TRBD2 (8 bases each). The V and J ends lost 0 bases and 5 bases respectively, with 12 bases between them. Per the germline V gene, CDR1 is SGHTA and CDR2 is FQGNSA. CDR3 length equals 15 residues. CDR3 bases: TGTGCCAGCAGCTTAGCTAGCGGGACAGGAGATACGCAGTATTTT. Translating gives CASSLASGTGDTQYF.

To note about this clonotype: A much bigger clone sits one base away, suggesting this may be a read error. The chain couples TRBV6-1 to TRBJ2-3; a weak D match, TRBD1 (6 bases). Per germline, CDR1 MNHNS and CDR2 SASEGT. The CDR3 loop spans 12 amino acids. This CDR3 reads CVTQGRTDTQYF. The CDR3 DNA is TGTGTCACACAGGGTAGGACAGATACGCAGTATTTT.

This clonotype was observed a few times. The rearrangement joins TRBV20-1 to TRBJ1-2; TRBD1 agrees at 9 bases. This CDR3 region has 14 residues. Germline V gene data show CDR1 as DFQATT and CDR2 as SNEGSKA (reference sequence). Germline trimming cut 3 bases from V and 7 bases from J; bases unmatched to any gene: 9. The CDR3 sequence is CSASWDRVRGGYTF. As DNA, the CDR3 is TGCAGTGCTAGTTGGGACAGGGTGAGGGGTGGCTACACCTTC.

This clonotype occurred a few times. The chain combines TRBV10-3 with TRBJ2-3; the D is unclear. Per the germline V gene, CDR1 is ENHRY and CDR2 is SYGVKD. The CDR3 length is 13 residues. Trimming cost V 6 bases and J 6 bases, with 13 bases left between them. In DNA, the CDR3 is TGTGCCATCAGACCCCCCCACGGCGATACGCAGTATTTT. Translation gives CAIRPPHGDTQYF.

This clonotype turned up a few times. The V call is TRBV27, the J call TRBJ1-2; tentative D call: TRBD1 (6 bases). Germline V lookup: CDR1 MNHEY, CDR2 SMNVEV (reference sequence). The CDR3 loop spans 14 amino acids. The V end was cut by 0 bases, the J end by 6 bases, with 11 bases between. CDR3 protein: CASSLSGTLDGYTF. In nucleotides, the CDR3 is TGTGCCAGCAGTTTATCCGGGACACTTGATGGCTACACCTTC.

The count of this clonotype is one. The chain has TRBV12-3 or TRBV12-4 and TRBJ2-1; TRBD2 matches 13 bases. This CDR3 is 14 amino acids long. V lost 9 bases and J lost 6; bases outside the gene matches: 5. The CDR3 loop reads CASGTSGKVNEQFF. In DNA form, the CDR3 reads TGTGCCAGTGGGACTAGCGGGAAGGTCAATGAGCAGTTCTTC.

This clonotype was recorded a few times. Compared with germline, one end of the junction differs, possibly owing to a read error. V gene TRBV6-5 combines with J gene TRBJ2-1, with a weak D call TRBD1 (5 bases). Germline lookup yields CDR1 MNHEY and CDR2 SVGAGI. The CDR3 sequence is 13 residues long. CDR3 in DNA: TGTGCCAGCAGTGACTCTGGGGCTAATGAGCAGTTCTTC. As protein: CASSDSGANEQFF.

The rearrangement uses TRBV7-9 and TRBJ2-1; TRBD1 is a possible D gene (5 bases). Germline CDR1 is SEHNR and CDR2 is FQNEAQ (reference sequence). Trimming pared 3 bases from V and 8 bases from J, leaving 11 bases between. This CDR3 has 13 residues. The CDR3 is CASSFTRAHEQFF. CDR3 DNA sequence: TGTGCCAGCAGCTTTACCAGGGCCCATGAGCAGTTCTTC. The variable domain in full, completed from reference TRBV7-9 and TRBJ2-1, reads DTGVSQNPRHKITKRGQNVTFRCDPISEHNRLYWYRQTLGQGPEFLTYFQNEAQLEKSRLLSDRFSAERPKGSFSTLEIQRTEQGDSAMYLCASSFTRAHEQFFGPGTRLTVL.

This clonotype was found a few times. The V and J genes are TRBV24-1 and TRBJ1-1; D may be TRBD1 (6 bases). V dropped 1 base and J dropped 3 bases, with 11 bases sitting between them. The CDR3 totals 15 residues. Germline CDR1 KGHDR, CDR2 SFDVKD. Here the CDR3 DNA reads TGTGCCACCAGTGATTTCCCGGACAGAGACACTGAAGCTTTCTTT. Its protein is CATSDFPDRDTEAFF.

V gene TRBV9 combines with J gene TRBJ2-7, with D hard to call. Germline-derived CDR1 and CDR2 are SGDLS and YYNGEE. The V and J ends lost 3 bases and 0 bases respectively, with 19 bases between them. CDR3 length equals 17 residues. In DNA, the CDR3 is TGTGCCAGCAGCGCTAGAAAGGAAGGTCTAGGCTCCTACGAGCAGTACTTC. As protein: CASSARKEGLGSYEQYF.